This TCR beta chain emerged from a study of metastatic and nonmetastatic thyroid tumors. Study context: From malignant and benign thyroid patients, repertoires in blood and in tumor or nodule tissue were compared. Study-level findings and limits: Benign nodules reportedly had significantly lower TCR beta diversity than malignant thyroid tumors in blood and tumor.

After removal of 2 bases from V and 9 bases from J, the junction contained 15 bases not matched to a gene. The germline gives CDR1 MNHNS, CDR2 SASEGT. The CDR3 is 17 amino acids. In the authors' methods: Between-group CDR3 differences, defined by clinicopathological status, yielded a distant-metastasis classifier for papillary thyroid cancer. Using MiXCR, TCRdb reanalyzed the PCR reads. None of the V and J calls come from the authors' own analysis; TCRdb made them. The table includes about 26,000 clones, approximately 15% detected once. This clone is labeled as medium-sized. What it binds is unknown. Every patient was untreated before thyroid surgery.

The sequencing input was blood. The gene calls are TRBV6-1 and TRBJ2-1; 8 bases agree with TRBD2. This sequence originates from a female donor with papillary thyroid cancer or a benign thyroid nodule (not recorded which). Some clones in this sample may be carry-over from other donors' samples. The CDR3 DNA reads as TGTGCCAGCAGTGAATTGGTAGCCGGGACTAGACCCACTGAGCAGTTCTTC. Encoded protein: CASSELVAGTRPTEQFF.